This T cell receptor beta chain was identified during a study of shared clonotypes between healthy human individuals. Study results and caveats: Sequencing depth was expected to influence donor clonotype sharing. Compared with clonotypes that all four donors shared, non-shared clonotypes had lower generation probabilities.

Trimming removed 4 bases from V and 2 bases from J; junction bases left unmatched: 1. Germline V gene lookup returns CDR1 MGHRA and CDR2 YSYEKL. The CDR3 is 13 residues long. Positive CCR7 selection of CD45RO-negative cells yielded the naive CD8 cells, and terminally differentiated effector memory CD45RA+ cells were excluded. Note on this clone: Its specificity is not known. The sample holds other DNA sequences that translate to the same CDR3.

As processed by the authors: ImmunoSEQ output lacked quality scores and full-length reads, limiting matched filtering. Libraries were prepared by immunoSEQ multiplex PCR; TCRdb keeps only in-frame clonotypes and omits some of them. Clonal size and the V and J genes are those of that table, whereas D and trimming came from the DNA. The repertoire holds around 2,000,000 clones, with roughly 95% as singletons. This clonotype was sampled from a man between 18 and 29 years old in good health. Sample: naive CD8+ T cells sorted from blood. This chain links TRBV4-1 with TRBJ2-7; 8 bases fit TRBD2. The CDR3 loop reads CASSPGGAYEQYF. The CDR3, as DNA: TGCGCCAGCAGCCCCGGGGGGGCCTACGAGCAGTACTTC.